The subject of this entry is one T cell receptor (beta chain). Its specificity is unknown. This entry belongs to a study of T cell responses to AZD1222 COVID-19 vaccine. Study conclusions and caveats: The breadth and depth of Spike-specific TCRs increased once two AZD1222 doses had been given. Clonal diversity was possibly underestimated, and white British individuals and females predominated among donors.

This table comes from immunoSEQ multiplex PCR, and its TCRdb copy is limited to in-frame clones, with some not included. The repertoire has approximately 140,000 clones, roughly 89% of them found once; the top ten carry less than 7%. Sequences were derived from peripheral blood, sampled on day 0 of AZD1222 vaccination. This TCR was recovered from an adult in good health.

The CDR3 nucleotides are TGTGCCAGTACCACCGGGACTTTTGGAAATAGCAATCAGCCCCAGCATTTT. Its protein product is CASTTGTFGNSNQPQHF. The chain links TRBV19 to TRBJ1-5; D may be TRBD1 (5 bases). The CDR3 is 17 amino acids. CDR1 is LNHDA and CDR2 is SQIVND in the germline V gene (reference sequence). With 7 bases removed from V and 0 bases from J, the gap between germline ends came to 19 bases. The complete variable domain, with remaining parts taken from reference TRBV19 and TRBJ1-5, reads DGGITQSPKYLFRKEGQNVTLSCEQNLNHDAMYWYRQDPGQGLRLIYYSQIVNDFQKGDIAEGYSVSREKKESFPLTVTSAQKNPTAFYLCASTTGTFGNSNQPQHFGDGTRLSIL.